This TCR beta chain was sequenced for a study of blood T cell repertoires in COVID-19. Repertoires were generated with immunoSEQ multiplex PCR, while TCRdb's copy carries only in-frame clones and drops some. The sample yields 55,000 to 75,000 clones, about three quarters seen once. This clone occurred a few times. The sample taken for sequencing was peripheral blood. This receptor was identified in an elderly man with acute or convalescent COVID-19.

The CDR3 region is CASRTDYEQYF. CDR3 coding DNA: TGTGCCAGCAGGACAGACTACGAGCAGTACTTC. The chain combines TRBV28 with TRBJ2-7; perhaps TRBD1 as D (5 bases). This CDR3 is built from 11 residues. The V and J ends lost 6 bases and 3 bases respectively, with 6 bases between them. The germline V gene encodes CDR1 MDHEN and CDR2 SYDVKM.